This T cell receptor (beta chain) was recovered during a study of blood T cell repertoires in COVID-19. Study-level information: The United States, Italy and Spain provided the acute and convalescent COVID-19 samples.

TCRdb's table, derived via immunoSEQ multiplex PCR, lists solely in-frame clones and lacks some. Among over 120,000 clones listed, 78% were seen once. Per the germline V gene, CDR1 is ENHRY and CDR2 is SYGVKD. The CDR3 is 17 residues long. V shed 2 bases and J shed 3 bases, with 20 bases lying between them. Donors in Cohort 3 who had recovered were those with two negative PCRs, healthcare professional clearance, or resolution of their symptoms. The sample comprised PBMCs or T cells enriched from blood (not recorded which). The chain has TRBV10-3 and TRBJ2-7, with a weak D call TRBD1 (6 bases). The sequence derives from a woman aged 45-65 years who had recovered from COVID-19. CDR3 nucleotide sequence: TGTGCCATCAGTGAGGTTACAGGGCCACAACCTTACTACGAGCAGTACTTC. Translating it yields CAISEVTGPQPYYEQYF.